This TCR beta chain was sequenced in a study of T cells after yellow fever vaccination. This clonotype occurred many times. MiXCR, run by TCRdb on the 5' RACE reads, gives a single entry per CDR3 protein. The sample lists 200,000 to 300,000 distinct CDR3 sequences; approximately 6.3% were seen once. Looked up from germline, CDR1 is SGHRS and CDR2 is YFSETQ. CDR3 length: 15 amino acids. Trimming took off 0 bases at V and 5 bases at J, with 11 bases between the two ends. This chain links TRBV5-1 with TRBJ1-4, with D possibly matching TRBD1 (5 bases). The starting material was CD4+ T cells sorted from PBMCs, obtained on the day of the yellow fever booster vaccination. The source is a man under 40 who received the YFV17D yellow fever vaccine. The CDR3 reads CASSLAMGRNEKLFF. CDR3 bases: TGCGCCAGCAGCTTGGCAATGGGGCGGAATGAAAAACTGTTTTTT.